This T cell receptor beta chain was captured by sequencing in a study of cytomegalovirus exposure and HLA in healthy donors (dated 2017 in TCRdb). Notes on the research overall: An earlier analysis of roughly 610 of the donors reported about 260 Gb of sequence data and some 110 million unique TCR beta sequences obtained from some 170 million T cells. Every repertoire in the discovery cohort had been generated on one and the same sequencing platform. Typing coverage varied by locus: roughly 620-630 donors for A, B, C, DRB1 and DQB1; more than 500 for DQA1; approximately 610 for DPA1; roughly 450 for DPB1. The study aimed to test whether signatures of past pathogen exposure could be identified by cataloging public T cell receptors. Besides the first cohort of more than 650 subjects, a separate validation cohort made up of over a hundred different subjects was used. A later genetic analysis used genome-wide SNP genotypes for about three fifths of the roughly 700 donors, treating that subset as a discovery cohort. Donor age, sex, ethnicity and CMV serostatus were compiled alongside the repertoire data. To predict cytomegalovirus infection status, the study brought together high-throughput TCR immunosequencing, statistical association of individual TCRs with disease status, and machine learning. A later analysis re-examined previously published TCR beta repertoires from about 670 donors and added high-resolution HLA genotyping to investigate patterns of TCR occurrence. In an earlier analysis of a few hundred of the donors, high-throughput TCR beta sequencing was used to judge whether each TCR beta V gene segment behaved as functional or pseudogenic. The study used immunosequencing to profile the T cell repertoires of more than 650 subjects and linked those repertoires to cytomegalovirus serostatus. Among 398 genotyped donors of the cohort, an average of approximately 250,000 unique TCR beta nucleotide sequences were sequenced per donor, roughly a sixth of them non-productive. HLA typing covered class I and class II loci at four-digit resolution. Among the roughly 410 genotyped donors, around 81% belonged to the genetic ancestry cluster associated with self-reported Caucasian donors. Rather than drawing on any new phenotypic data, the later analysis identified candidate immune exposures from TCR beta sequences and the way those sequences occurred across donors. An early release covering around 630 HLA-typed donors comprised 300 to 350 gigabases of sequencing data and around 80 million unique TCR sequences. Four to six DR-DQ haplotypes were handled as single units for association and clustering because linkage in the cohort was strong. The research as a whole found: The classifier was reported to diagnose cytomegalovirus status with high specificity and sensitivity in both the original cohort and the validation cohort. A few of the identified cytomegalovirus-associated TCR beta chains were confirmed in vitro to be specific for cytomegalovirus antigens. Because some donors lacked HLA typing at each locus, the association tests relied only on the typed subset. Correlated functional status among segregating V segments might reflect linkage disequilibrium, but an unknown experimental factor could not be ruled out. The study listed 150 to 200 TCR beta chains as associated with cytomegalovirus. Most CMV-associated TCR beta chains appeared to be HLA-restricted in a later analysis, and the HLA associations seemed to be driven largely by CMV exposure. The earlier analysis of approximately 590 of the donors excluded 15 to 20 rarely observed V segments, including chromosome 9 orphons, because counts were too low. A later analysis found that HLA-associated TCR beta chains were more clonally expanded and had lower generation probabilities than equally common non-associated chains. In an earlier analysis of 587 of the donors, most TCR beta V segments were observed in productive rearrangements about 87% or about 30% of the time, broadly matching IMGT annotations. When HLA alleles, especially DR and DQ, strongly co-occurred, TCR associations were difficult to assign to individual alleles. Most TCR sequences were observed very rarely across donors, whereas some public TCRs were present in many individuals. A further reported finding was that TCR beta sequences accurately predicted the HLA-A and HLA-B alleles for most subjects in the first cohort. In a later genetic analysis, fewer N-insertions in productive TCRs were reported among donors in an Asian-associated ancestry cluster than the roughly 700-donor mean. Only TCR beta chains were sequenced in this cohort, and the absence of alpha or paired-chain data limited detectable features. It was suggested by the authors that the approach could potentially be generalized to other disease states and immunological phenotypes. Specific HLA alleles were associated with 18,000 or so TCR beta sequences at a false discovery rate of 0.05 in a later analysis. In a later analysis, TCR association rates were found to vary across HLA loci, with the most associated TCRs seen for DRB1 alleles and the fewest for HLA-C alleles. Some IMGT-functional V segments, including TRBV6-2 and TRBV6-3, could not be told apart with the 87-base-pair reads, so those segments were excluded. Presence/absence analyses assumed roughly uniform sequencing depth across donors, an assumption that may not hold. According to a later analysis, parvovirus B19, influenza, CMV and Epstein-Barr virus appeared linked to several top co-occurrence clusters. A later genetic analysis associated a missense DCLRE1C variant with V-gene and J-gene trimming of TCR beta chains, and an independent cohort replicated the association. A cluster of highly shared sequence variants was judged likely to be a technical artifact of the sequencing pipeline. CMV serostatus was the only immune exposure information available for the cohort.

As concerns this clone: Its binding antigen is unknown. The sample holds no much larger clone one base away, and base qualities are not on file.

The germline V and J ends show losses of 3 bases and 5 bases respectively, and no gene match explains 9 bases of the junction. Reading from cysteine to phenylalanine, the CDR3 counts 16 amino acids. Just the 48-base CDR3 DNA is kept, in frame starting at base 1. According to the germline V gene, CDR1 reads SGHVS and CDR2 reads FQNEAQ. The cohort comprised fewer than 700 healthy bone marrow donors. At the time of sampling, all cohort members were nominally healthy, though unrecorded immune exposures were likely present. The donor tested CMV seropositive and was one of the 289 seropositive cohort members. A peripheral blood sample was provided by each donor, and peripheral blood mononuclear cells were used for TCR beta sequencing. The Qiagen DNeasy Blood Extraction Kit was used to extract genomic DNA from the blood cell samples. The protocol used for the library was the immunoSEQ multiplex PCR assay. For the multiplex PCR, a mixture combining 60 forward primers for TCR Vbeta segments and 13 reverse primers for TCR Jbeta segments was used. The CDR3 region of rearranged TCR beta genes was amplified from genomic DNA with a multiplex PCR assay. On the Illumina HiSeq System, the amplified TCR beta libraries were sequenced as 87-base-pair reads. The study's processing was this. In a later analysis, approximately 74 million unique TCR beta chains were counted across the approximately 620 repertoires, and roughly 10 million of these chains were shared by at least two donors. A nearest-neighbor algorithm error-corrected the raw reads and collapsed the reads into unique sequences, merging closely related sequences to remove PCR and sequencing errors. To assign V, D and J gene segments, CDR3 sequences were aligned to IMGT reference sequences. For a sequence to be retained, a match of at least six nucleotides was required to both a V gene segment and a J gene segment. A rearrangement counted as productive if the CDR3 had no stop codons and remained in frame with V and J, and every other rearrangement counted as non-productive. CDR3 was defined according to IMGT convention as the region running from the second conserved V-encoded cysteine to the conserved J-encoded phenylalanine. The earlier analysis of some 580 of the donors excluded any sequence lacking an unambiguous match to a single V gene segment. An earlier analysis of 587 of the donors classified V segments as functional when productive rearrangements were above 56.7% and as segregating when the standard deviation between donors was above 5%. A statistical classification framework was developed to diagnose cytomegalovirus status using the catalog of TCR beta chain sequences. In a later analysis, TCR nucleotide sequences were compared against IMGT/GENE-DB human TR gene sequences so that V and J genes could be assigned. In a later analysis, CDR3 sequences and most-parsimonious VDJ recombination scenarios were assigned using the TCRdist pipeline. In a later analysis, every TCR beta chain was defined by the combination of its CDR3 amino acid sequence and its V-gene family, and reads without a unique V-gene family were dropped. A later analysis removed roughly 590 highly shared, low-generation-probability nucleotide sequences to deal with suspected cross-contamination and a sequencing artifact. In a later analysis, a clonal expansion index was calculated for each public chain from normalized within-repertoire ranks of inferred template counts. Generation probabilities in a later analysis came from a VDJ recombination model fitted to out-of-frame rearrangements, and those results were checked against IGoR. In a later analysis, TCR-TCR, TCR-HLA and TCR-CMV co-occurrence was scored with hypergeometric tests, and a repertoire-size bias correction was applied to TCR pairs. In a later analysis, false discovery rates were estimated by permuting HLA or CMV assignments 20 times. A later analysis grouped co-occurring TCRs with DBSCAN, adding TCRdist sequence similarity when clustering within HLA-allele-positive subsets. Repertoires with fewer than 30,000 or more than 120,000 public chains were left out of co-occurrence clustering, as were a handful of repertoires with anomalous nucleotide sharing. TCRdb carries this immuneACCESS record with in-frame sequences only. Its versions omit some clonotypes, under half of them owing to an unresolved V gene in the studies checked, with the rest unexplained. V and J calls and clone size are copied from that table; D and trimming were computed from the DNA. The sample includes under 130,000 clones, with 65% to 80% observed a single time. The ten top clones hold over 9% of the sample.

What was sequenced was PBMCs. This sequence uses TRBV7-8 and TRBJ2-1; the junction holds 8 bases that match TRBD2. The receptor's source is a woman aged 18-30 years in good health and CMV-seropositive. CDR3 protein: CASSFLTGGPHNEQFF. In nucleotides, the sequence is TGTGCCAGCAGCTTTTTAACGGGAGGGCCGCACAATGAGCAGTTCTTC.